This T cell receptor (beta chain) was retrieved from a study of OX40 agonist ivuxolimab in advanced cancers. Study as a whole: The treatment was a fully human IgG2 OX40 agonist, ivuxolimab. Partial responses occurred in three patients (one hepatocellular carcinoma, two cutaneous melanoma). Notes on the study in general: Compared with others, partial responders at 0.1-3.0 mg/kg displayed clonal expansion among the lowest. At 0.1 to 3.0 mg/kg and by week 6, clonal expansion occurred in CD4+ and CD8+ blood T cells.

Using immunoSEQ multiplex PCR, the repertoire was profiled, and TCRdb retains in-frame clones only, with some absent. Of over 100,000 clones in the sample, 85% to 90% were seen once. Germline lookup yields CDR1 MDHEN and CDR2 SYDVKM. This CDR3 comprises 16 residues. Trimming removed 4 bases from V and 1 base from J, with 16 bases in between. Note on this clone: Its antigen is currently unknown.

The origin of this receptor is an adult with an advanced solid tumor such as melanoma, head and neck, liver or kidney cancer. The sample consisted of CD4+ or CD8+ T cells sorted from blood, taken in a trial of the OX40 agonist ivuxolimab. The chain is built from TRBV28 and TRBJ1-2; perhaps TRBD1 as D (6 bases). CDR3 amino acids: CASSYPGQRDNYGYTF. The DNA of the CDR3 is TGTGCCAGCAGTTACCCGGGACAAAGGGATAACTATGGCTACACCTTC.